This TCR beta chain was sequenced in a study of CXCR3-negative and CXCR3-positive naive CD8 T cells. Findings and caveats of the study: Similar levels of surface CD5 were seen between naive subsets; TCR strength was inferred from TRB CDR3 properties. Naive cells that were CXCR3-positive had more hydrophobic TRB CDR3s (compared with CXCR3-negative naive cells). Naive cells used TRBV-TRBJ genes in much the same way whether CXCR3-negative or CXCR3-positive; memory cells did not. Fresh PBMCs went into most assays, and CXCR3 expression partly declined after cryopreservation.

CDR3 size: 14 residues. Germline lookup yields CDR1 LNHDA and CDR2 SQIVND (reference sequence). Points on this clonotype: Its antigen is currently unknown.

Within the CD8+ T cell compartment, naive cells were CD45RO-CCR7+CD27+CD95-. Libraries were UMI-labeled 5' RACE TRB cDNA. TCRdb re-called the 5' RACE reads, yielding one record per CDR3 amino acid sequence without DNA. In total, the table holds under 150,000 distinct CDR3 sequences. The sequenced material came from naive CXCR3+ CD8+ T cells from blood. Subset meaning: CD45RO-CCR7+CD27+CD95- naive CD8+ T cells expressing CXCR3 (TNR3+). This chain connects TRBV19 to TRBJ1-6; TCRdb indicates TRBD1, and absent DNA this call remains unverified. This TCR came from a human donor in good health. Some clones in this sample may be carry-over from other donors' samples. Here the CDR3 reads CASTSSQGGFPLHF.